This T cell receptor beta chain was recorded in a study of blood T cells in healthy people across ages. Study in general: Roughly one uniquely barcoded beta molecule per two T cells was captured.

The second PCR ran roughly 6 to 12 cycles with a sample-barcoded 5' primer and J-beta primers. The study obtained at least 2.5 million CDR3-containing paired-end reads from every sample. Each CDR3 protein is one row after TCRdb ran MiXCR on the 5' RACE reads. The table has roughly 570,000 distinct CDR3 sequences, 25% to 30% seen once. V was trimmed by 4 bases and J by 7 bases, leaving 13 bases between them. There are 13 residues in the CDR3. This clonotype has a single count. What it binds is not known. Whole-study findings and limits: Long-lived donors had more naive CD4+ cells and higher diversity than aged donors.

The chain joins TRBV12-3 or TRBV12-4 to TRBJ1-2, with D hard to call. The sample comprised blood. The source of this sequence is a woman aged 70-85 years in good health. The CDR3 region has the DNA TGTGCCAGCAGTTCTCAAAGGGTCGGTGGCTACACCTTC. It is translated as CASSSQRVGGYTF.